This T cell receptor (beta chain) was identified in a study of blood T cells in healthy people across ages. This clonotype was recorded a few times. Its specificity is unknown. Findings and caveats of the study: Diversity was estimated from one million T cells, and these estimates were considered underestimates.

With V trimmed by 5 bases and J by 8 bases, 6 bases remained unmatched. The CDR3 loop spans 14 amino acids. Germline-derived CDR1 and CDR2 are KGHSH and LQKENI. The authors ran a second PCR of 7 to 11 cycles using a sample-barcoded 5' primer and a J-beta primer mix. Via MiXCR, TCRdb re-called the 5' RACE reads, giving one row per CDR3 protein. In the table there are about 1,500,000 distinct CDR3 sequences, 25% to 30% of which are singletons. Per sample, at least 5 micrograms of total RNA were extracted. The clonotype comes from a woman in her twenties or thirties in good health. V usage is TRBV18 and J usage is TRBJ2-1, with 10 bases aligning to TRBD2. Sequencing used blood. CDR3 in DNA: TGTGCCAGCTCAAGAAGCGGGAGGGACGATGAGCAGTTCTTC. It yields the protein CASSRSGRDDEQFF.